A single sample is the source of the 31 T cell receptor beta chains below, sequenced in a study of T cells in Graves' hyperthyroidism and ophthalmopathy. The source material, RNA transcripts, was used to amplify TCR beta CDR3 regions. An initial round of RT-PCR targeting the TCR CDR3 relied on the HTBI primer set. TCRdb re-derived calls from the multiplex PCR reads in MiXCR, one entry per CDR3 protein. The repertoire holds hundreds of thousands of distinct CDR3 sequences, with roughly 15% as singletons. The material sequenced was blood. The receptor source for this set is a woman aged 55-70 years with Graves' ophthalmopathy.

This clonotype was recorded many times. V is TRBV20-1 and J is TRBJ1-1; D unclear. Trimming took off 3 bases at V and 4 bases at J, with 12 bases between the two ends. The CDR3 contains 13 residues. Germline V lookup: CDR1 DFQATT, CDR2 SNEGSKA (reference sequence). CDR3 sequence: CSARQTMGTEAFF. The DNA for the CDR3 is TGCAGTGCTAGGCAGACTATGGGCACTGAAGCTTTCTTT.

This clonotype was counted a few times. The rearrangement links TRBV29-1 to TRBJ2-2; no definite D call. Between the trimmed V and J ends, which lost 3 bases and 5 bases, there was a span of 7 bases. Germline V gene lookup returns CDR1 SQVTM and CDR2 ANQGSEA. The CDR3 loop spans 12 amino acids. The CDR3 here is CSVDGETGELFF. In DNA, the CDR3 is TGCAGCGTTGATGGGGAAACCGGGGAGCTGTTTTTT.

For this clonotype: A clone one base away is much larger, so this may be a read error. Here the CDR3 omits its conserved ending phenylalanine or tryptophan, so a read error is the likely source. The rearrangement joins TRBV7-7 to TRBJ2-1, with D perhaps given as TRBD1 or TRBD2 (5 bases each). The V gene's germline CDR1 is SSHAT and CDR2 FNYEAQ (reference sequence). This CDR3 is built from 14 residues. V lost 8 bases, J lost 7 bases, and 18 bases lay in between. CDR3 bases: TGTGCCAGCTCCAATTTCGGAGAGGGGAATGAGCAGTTCCTC. Translated, it gives CASSNFGEGNEQFL.

The rearrangement joins TRBV29-1 to TRBJ1-5, with TRBD1 as a possible D gene (5 bases). CDR3 length: 13 residues. Trimming took 2 bases from V and 5 from J, leaving 10 bases between them. The germline gives CDR1 SQVTM, CDR2 ANQGSEA. This chain's CDR3 is CSVELSRDQPQHF. CDR3 coding DNA: TGCAGCGTTGAACTATCCAGGGATCAGCCCCAGCATTTT.

In this sample, this clonotype turned up many times. V gene TRBV20-1 combines with J gene TRBJ2-5; no definite D call. Germline CDR1 reads DFQATT; CDR2 reads SNEGSKA (reference sequence). The CDR3 has 11 residues. Trimming took 3 bases from V and 2 from J, leaving 4 bases between them. The CDR3 spells CSARVQETQYF. The DNA for the CDR3 is TGCAGTGCTAGGGTACAAGAGACCCAGTACTTC.

V is TRBV5-4 and J is TRBJ1-2; 7 nucleotides align to TRBD1. The CDR3 covers 15 residues. Trimming cost V 4 bases and J 2 bases; bases outside gene matches: 8. Germline V CDR1 and CDR2: SGHNT, YYREEE (reference sequence). The CDR3 region has the DNA TGTGCCAGCAGCCCGAGGACAGGTCCCAACTATGGCTACACCTTC. Residues: CASSPRTGPNYGYTF.

The chain is built from TRBV12-3 or TRBV12-4 and TRBJ2-3; the D gene is possibly TRBD2 (5 bases). The V end was cut by 5 bases, the J end by 4 bases, with 19 bases between. The CDR3 has 16 amino acids. CDR3 nucleotide sequence: TGTGCCAGCAGTCTCCAGTTCTCGGGATTCGCAGATACGCAGTATTTT. Translated: CASSLQFSGFADTQYF.

This clonotype was seen ten or more times. V is TRBV24-1 and J is TRBJ2-3; 12 bases match TRBD2. Germline trimming cut 6 bases from V and 1 base from J; bases unmatched to any gene: 10. The CDR3 has 18 residues. CDR1 and CDR2 (germline): KGHDR, SFDVKD. The CDR3 sequence: CATSPTSGRTVGTDTQYF. CDR3 coding DNA: TGTGCCACCAGTCCGACTAGCGGGAGAACGGTAGGCACAGATACGCAGTATTTT.

V gene TRBV19 combines with J gene TRBJ2-7; the D gene could be TRBD1 or TRBD2 (6 bases each). V gave up 2 bases and J gave up 0 bases, with 11 bases separating them. The CDR3 loop spans 15 amino acids. In germline, CDR1 is LNHDA, CDR2 SQIVND (reference sequence). For the CDR3, the DNA is TGTGCCAGTAGTATAACGGGGGACACCTCCTACGAGCAGTACTTC. This sequence encodes CASSITGDTSYEQYF.

Worth noting for this clonotype: A read error is possible here, since a much larger clone lies one base away. V gene TRBV20-1 combines with J gene TRBJ2-3; 7 bases agree with TRBD2. The germline V gene has CDR1 DFQATT and CDR2 SNEGSKA (reference sequence). The CDR3 runs 15 residues. The CDR3 sequence is CGAPSSGSSTDTQYF. The CDR3 nucleotides read TGCGGTGCCCCCTCTAGCGGATCTAGCACAGATACGCAGTATTTT.

This clonotype came up many times. The chain is built from TRBV4-1 and TRBJ2-5; maybe TRBD2 (6 bases). CDR3 length: 17 amino acids. Germline CDR1 and CDR2: MGHRA and YSYEKL. Trimming took off 0 bases at V and 5 bases at J, with 19 bases between the two ends. The CDR3 loop is CASSQDPRRAGSETQYF. CDR3 coding DNA: TGCGCCAGCAGCCAAGATCCACGACGCGCGGGAAGCGAGACCCAGTACTTC.

This clonotype was found a few times. The chain employs TRBV7-2 and TRBJ1-6, with 7 bases aligning to TRBD1. The CDR3 is 15 amino acids. V trimming: 4 bases; J trimming: 7 bases; junction bases outside the gene matches: 7. Germline V lookup: CDR1 SGHTA, CDR2 FQGNSA. CDR3 in amino acids: CASSSSGTENSPLHF. The CDR3 coding sequence is TGTGCCAGCAGCTCGTCCGGGACAGAAAATTCACCCCTCCACTTT.

The chain uses TRBV7-8 and TRBJ2-3; 8 bases map to TRBD2. The length of the CDR3 is 15 residues. Looked up from germline, CDR1 is SGHVS and CDR2 is FQNEAQ. V trimming: 5 bases; J trimming: 1 base; junction bases outside the gene matches: 5. The CDR3 nucleotides read TGTGCCAGCAGCCCCCCGGGACTAGGCACAGATACGCAGTATTTT. Amino acid sequence: CASSPPGLGTDTQYF.

This clonotype was observed at least ten times. The chain uses TRBV5-1 and TRBJ2-6; 9 bases fit TRBD1. V shed 4 bases and J 3 bases; nucleotides not matched to a gene: 5. This CDR3 spans 16 amino acids. Germline V gene data show CDR1 as SGHRS and CDR2 as YFSETQ. The CDR3 region is CASSAGTGIGANVLTF. The CDR3 DNA sequence: TGCGCCAGCAGCGCCGGGACAGGGATTGGGGCCAACGTCCTGACTTTC.

This clonotype was observed at least ten times. The chain joins TRBV6-1 to TRBJ1-2; D unresolved. Trimming removed 6 bases at V and 4 bases at J, with 12 bases between. CDR1 is MNHNS and CDR2 is SASEGT in the germline V gene. The CDR3 has 13 amino acids. CDR3 amino acids: CASRKASTYGYTF. The CDR3 bases are TGTGCCAGCAGGAAGGCTTCAACCTATGGCTACACCTTC.

This chain links TRBV7-9 with TRBJ2-1; TRBD2 is a possible D gene (6 bases). Per germline, CDR1 SEHNR and CDR2 FQNEAQ (reference sequence). V lost 5 bases and J lost 1, with 12 bases in between. The CDR3 runs to 15 residues. CDR3 protein: CASSGTGTSYNEQFF. DNA for the CDR3: TGTGCCAGCAGCGGTACCGGGACTTCCTACAATGAGCAGTTCTTC. Combining the CDR3 with reference TRBV7-9 and TRBJ2-1 gives the whole variable domain DTGVSQNPRHKITKRGQNVTFRCDPISEHNRLYWYRQTLGQGPEFLTYFQNEAQLEKSRLLSDRFSAERPKGSFSTLEIQRTEQGDSAMYLCASSGTGTSYNEQFFGPGTRLTVL.

This clonotype came up a few times. At one end, the junction sequence differs from germline, possibly due to a read error. Here the CDR3 DNA reads TGCAGTGCTTTTACAGATGCGCAGTATTTT. This sequence encodes CSAFTDAQYF. This chain uses TRBV20-1 with TRBJ2-3; D not certain. Germline CDR1 DFQATT, CDR2 SNEGSKA (reference sequence). The CDR3 consists of 10 residues.

This clonotype has a count of ten or more. The chain is built from TRBV12-3 or TRBV12-4 and TRBJ2-7, with 9 bases that match TRBD1. With 5 bases clipped from V and 4 bases from J, the junction kept 6 bases outside the gene matches. CDR3 length equals 14 residues. The CDR3 DNA sequence: TGTGCCAGCAGTCCTTGGGGACAGGGTTACGAGCAGTACTTC. Protein: CASSPWGQGYEQYF.

In its sample, this clonotype was seen many times. The rearrangement uses TRBV27 and TRBJ2-1; TRBD1 aligns across 12 bases. V dropped 6 bases and J dropped 5; count of bases not matched to a gene: 5. Germline CDR1 is MNHEY and CDR2 is SMNVEV (reference sequence). CDR3 length: 15 residues. The CDR3 region has the DNA TGTGCCAGCAGCTACCGGGACAGGGGGCACAATGAGCAGTTCTTC. It yields the protein CASSYRDRGHNEQFF.

This clonotype occurred many times. The chain couples TRBV5-1 to TRBJ2-1; D possibly corresponds to TRBD1 (6 bases). The CDR3 has 16 residues. Germline V gene data show CDR1 as SGHRS and CDR2 as YFSETQ. V was cut by 10 bases and J by 0 bases, with 20 bases left in between. In DNA, the CDR3 is TGCGCCCGCAACCTACAGGGTGCGAGCTCCTACAATGAGCAGTTCTTC. This translates into CARNLQGASSYNEQFF.

This clonotype was picked up many times. J is TRBJ2-1 and V is TRBV7-6; 9 bases map to TRBD1. V lost 5 bases to trimming and J lost 8 bases; unmatched junction nucleotides: 16. Germline V gives CDR1 SGHVS, CDR2 FNYEAQ. This CDR3 has 17 amino acids. The CDR3 DNA follows: TGTGCCAGCAGCCAGAAGGGTTACGGGACAGGGATCGATGAGCAGTTCTTC. It codes for CASSQKGYGTGIDEQFF.

This clonotype has a count of ten or more. This chain uses TRBV28 with TRBJ2-7, with TRBD1 matching 7 bases. CDR3 length equals 16 residues. J lost 7 bases, V lost 6 bases, and 18 bases had no gene match. Germline V CDR1 and CDR2: MDHEN, SYDVKM. CDR3 DNA: TGTGCCAGCAGCCGACTTAACAGGGGCTTATTGGGAGAGCAGTACTTC. Its protein product is CASSRLNRGLLGEQYF.

V usage is TRBV3-1 and J usage is TRBJ2-2, with unresolved D. The CDR3 has 14 residues. Trimming removed 4 bases at V and 9 bases at J, with 15 bases between. The germline gives CDR1 LGHDT, CDR2 YNNKEL (reference sequence). Here the CDR3 DNA reads TGTGCCAGCAGCCTTGTAGGAGCCAGGAGGGAGCTGTTTTTT. Translated, it gives CASSLVGARRELFF.

Comments on this clonotype: A read error may be the cause here, since a much bigger clone is one base away. The V gene is TRBV20-1, the J gene TRBJ2-1; TRBD2 agrees at 10 bases. The CDR3 has 14 amino acids. Germline V gene sequence: CDR1 DFQATT, CDR2 SNEGSKA (reference sequence). This CDR3 is CSARLAGAFNERFF. In DNA, the CDR3 is TGCAGTGCTAGGCTAGCGGGAGCTTTTAATGAGCGGTTCTTC.

Many counts were recorded for this clonotype. The chain links TRBV28 to TRBJ1-2; 12 bases map to TRBD1. CDR3 length: 17 residues. Trimming at V came to 10 bases and at J to 0 bases, leaving 12 bases not matched to a gene. Per the germline V gene, CDR1 is MDHEN and CDR2 is SYDVKM. CDR3 DNA: TGTGCCACCTCGGGACAGGGGGCGGTACGCTCTAACTATGGCTACACCTTC. Its translation is CATSGQGAVRSNYGYTF.

This clonotype was seen many times. This chain connects TRBV6-1 to TRBJ2-3; 10 bases agree with TRBD2. CDR1 MNHNS and CDR2 SASEGT come from the germline V gene. CDR3 length: 15 residues. J gave up 2 bases and V 3 bases, and 2 bases lay outside the gene matches. Here the CDR3 DNA reads TGTGCCAGCAGTGACCTAGCGGGGGCCACAGATACGCAGTATTTT. It translates to CASSDLAGATDTQYF.

In this sample, this clonotype turned up a few times. This chain uses TRBV9 with TRBJ2-1; TRBD2 aligns across 10 bases. CDR1 is SGDLS and CDR2 is YYNGEE in the germline V gene. V trimming: 4 bases; J trimming: 9 bases; junction bases outside the gene matches: 10. This CDR3 is 15 amino acids long. The CDR3 coding sequence is TGTGCCAGCAGCCCCTCCGGGACTAGCGAGGGTGAGCAGTTCTTC. It codes for CASSPSGTSEGEQFF.

This clonotype showed up many times. The chain is built from TRBV20-1 and TRBJ1-1, with a possible D match to TRBD1 (5 bases). The CDR3 has 14 residues. The germline V and J ends were trimmed by 2 bases and 1 base, with 11 bases remaining between them. Germline lookup yields CDR1 DFQATT and CDR2 SNEGSKA (reference sequence). The CDR3 bases are TGCAGTGCTAGATCATCGGGGGGGAACACTGAAGCTTTCTTT. It codes for CSARSSGGNTEAFF.

This clonotype has ten or more counts. J is TRBJ2-1 and V is TRBV6-1; tentatively, D is TRBD1 or TRBD2 (5 bases each). CDR3 length: 17 amino acids. The V gene lost 6 bases and the J gene lost 1 base, with 19 bases spanning the gap. CDR1 is MNHNS, CDR2 SASEGT, per germline. The chain's CDR3 is CASSPKFGGESYNEQFF. In DNA form, the CDR3 reads TGTGCCAGCAGCCCCAAGTTTGGGGGTGAATCCTACAATGAGCAGTTCTTC.

The chain is built from TRBV5-6 and TRBJ2-2, with 12 bases identical to TRBD2. With 4 bases clipped from V and 4 bases from J, the junction kept 8 bases outside the gene matches. CDR3 length: 17 amino acids. Germline V gene lookup returns CDR1 SGHDT and CDR2 YYEEEE. Here the CDR3 reads CASSNLGLAGVTGELFF. CDR3 coding DNA: TGTGCCAGCAGCAACCTGGGACTAGCGGGCGTCACCGGGGAGCTGTTTTTT. The whole variable domain, remainder taken from reference TRBV5-6 and TRBJ2-2, is DAGVTQSPTHLIKTRGQQVTLRCSPKSGHDTVSWYQQALGQGPQFIFQYYEEEERQRGNFPDRFSGHQFPNYSSELNVNALLLGDSALYLCASSNLGLAGVTGELFFGEGSRLTVL.

The sample holds many counts of this clonotype. The chain uses TRBV20-1 and TRBJ2-1; 11 bases fit TRBD2. The trim removed 0 bases at V and 7 bases at J, leaving 8 bases unmatched. The CDR3 runs to 16 residues. Germline V lookup: CDR1 DFQATT, CDR2 SNEGSKA (reference sequence). CDR3 DNA sequence: TGCAGTGCTAGAGAGGGATTAGCGGGAGGGAAAAATGAGCAGTTCTTC. This codes for CSAREGLAGGKNEQFF.